The 9 T cell receptor beta chains in this list originate from one sample, sequenced in a study of T cell responses to AZD1222 COVID-19 vaccine (dated by TCRdb to 2020 to 2023). Read against the paper, the sample's time point label means: baseline before first vaccination. Libraries were made using the immunoSEQ multiplex PCR assay. Not all clones reach the TCRdb copy of this immuneACCESS table, which keeps in-frame sequences only. Checked studies attribute under half of the gap to unresolved V genes and leave the rest unexplained. In all, the sample holds about 150,000 clones, and roughly 91% of those were seen once. Roughly 2% of the sample is held by the ten biggest clonotypes. The material was peripheral blood, obtained on day 0 of AZD1222 vaccination. These TCRs come from an adult in good health.

The chain combines TRBV10-3 with TRBJ1-2; D unclear. CDR1 and CDR2 (germline): ENHRY, SYGVKD. This CDR3 spans 12 amino acids. Trimming cost V 2 bases and J 4 bases, with 5 bases left between them. The CDR3 is CAISEQFYGYTF. The CDR3 DNA sequence: TGTGCCATCAGTGAGCAGTTCTATGGCTACACCTTC.

A note on this clone: Other DNA sequences from this sample encode an identical CDR3 as well. V and J are TRBV3-1 (or the pseudogene TRBV3-2) and TRBJ2-1; either TRBD1 or TRBD2 may supply D (5 bases each). The CDR3 has 11 residues. CDR1 is LGHDT and CDR2 is YNNKEL in the germline V gene (reference sequence). Deletions cut 1 base from V and 10 bases from J, with 5 bases between. The CDR3, as DNA: TGTGCCAGCAGCCAAGGGGGGGAGCAGTTCTTC. This encodes CASSQGGEQFF.

A few counts support this clone. V usage is TRBV5-1 and J usage is TRBJ2-1, with D unclear. The CDR3 has 17 amino acids. Germline V gene lookup returns CDR1 SGHRS and CDR2 YFSETQ. The V gene lost 0 bases and the J gene lost 0 bases, with 13 bases spanning the gap. This CDR3 reads CASSLVVGSSSYNEQFF. CDR3 nucleotides: TGCGCCAGCAGCTTGGTCGTGGGATCTTCCTCCTACAATGAGCAGTTCTTC.

The V gene is TRBV2, the J gene TRBJ1-5, with 8 bases matching TRBD1. This CDR3 contains 14 residues. V was pared by 3 bases and J by 4 bases, with 2 bases of the junction left unmatched. Per germline, CDR1 SNHLY and CDR2 FYNNEI. The CDR3 DNA is TGTGCCAGCAGTGACCACAGGGGGAATCAGCCCCAGCATTTT. This codes for CASSDHRGNQPQHF.

This chain uses TRBV6-5 with TRBJ1-1; 9 nucleotides align to TRBD1. The CDR3 is made up of 13 amino acids. The trim removed 7 bases at V and 5 bases at J, leaving 5 bases unmatched. Germline V gives CDR1 MNHEY, CDR2 SVGAGI. The CDR3 protein is CASIRQGGTEAFF. The CDR3 nucleotides read TGTGCCAGCATCAGACAGGGGGGGACTGAAGCTTTCTTT.

The genes are TRBV7-9 and TRBJ2-6; D remains ambiguous. Germline values: CDR1 SEHNR, CDR2 FQNEAQ (reference sequence). V lost 7 bases and J lost 4, with 14 bases in between. CDR3 length: 15 amino acids. The CDR3 protein is CASNSPLDGANVLTF. DNA of the CDR3: TGTGCCAGCAACTCCCCGCTGGACGGGGCCAACGTCCTGACTTTC.

The V gene is TRBV5-4, the J gene TRBJ2-1; 7 bases are shared with TRBD2. This CDR3 has 15 amino acids. Germline CDR1 reads SGHNT; CDR2 reads YYREEE (reference sequence). Germline trimming cut 2 bases from V and 1 base from J; bases unmatched to any gene: 3. The CDR3 sequence: CASSLSSGSYNEQFF. DNA for the CDR3: TGTGCCAGCAGCTTAAGTAGCGGGTCCTACAATGAGCAGTTCTTC.

The V call is TRBV19, the J call TRBJ2-1, with TRBD2 identical over 7 bases. Trimming took 5 bases from V and 9 from J; bases not matched to a gene: 10. CDR1 and CDR2 from the germline V gene are LNHDA and SQIVND (reference sequence). This CDR3 has 14 residues. The CDR3 DNA follows: TGTGCCAGTAGTCTCGGCGGGAGATCTAGTGAGCAGTTCTTC. It translates to CASSLGGRSSEQFF.

The chain recombines TRBV19 with TRBJ2-7; tentative D call: TRBD1 (6 bases). Germline assignment: CDR1 LNHDA and CDR2 SQIVND (reference sequence). The V end was cut by 3 bases, the J end by 6 bases, with 15 bases between. The CDR3 is made up of 14 amino acids. In DNA, the CDR3 is TGTGCCAGTAGTATGGGGGCCTTGGTCTCCGAGCAGTACTTC. It specifies CASSMGALVSEQYF.